What follows are 27 T cell receptor beta chains derived from one specimen sequenced in a study of response to subunit inactivated influenza vaccine. From the RT-PCR reads, TCRdb called clonotypes with MiXCR, one entry per CDR3 protein. The sample yields roughly 570,000 distinct CDR3 sequences, around 15% seen once. Sample: PBMCs from blood, taken roughly 12 days after vaccination. These TCRs come from a man aged 45 to 65 who received an inactivated influenza vaccine.

This clonotype showed up just a few times. The genes are TRBV2 and TRBJ2-1; D ambiguous. CDR3 size: 13 residues. V dropped 5 bases and J dropped 8 bases, with 13 bases sitting between them. Germline-derived CDR1 and CDR2 are SNHLY and FYNNEI. The CDR3 DNA reads TGTGCCAGCAGTCCGCGTGGGCTAGATGAGCAGTTCTTC. Translation: CASSPRGLDEQFF.

The gene calls are TRBV7-9 and TRBJ2-1; D assignment may be TRBD1 or TRBD2 (5 bases each). The CDR3 covers 12 residues. Germline values: CDR1 SEHNR, CDR2 FQNEAQ (reference sequence). V shed 0 bases and J shed 13 bases, with 10 bases lying between them. The CDR3 bases are TGTGCCAGCAGCTTAGCCGGGACGGGACAGTTCTTC. Its protein is CASSLAGTGQFF. Using reference TRBV7-9 and TRBJ2-1 for the parts outside the CDR3, the full variable domain is DTGVSQNPRHKITKRGQNVTFRCDPISEHNRLYWYRQTLGQGPEFLTYFQNEAQLEKSRLLSDRFSAERPKGSFSTLEIQRTEQGDSAMYLCASSLAGTGQFFGPGTRLTVL.

The rearrangement uses TRBV7-2 and TRBJ2-7, with 7 bases lining up with TRBD1. The V gene's germline CDR1 is SGHTA and CDR2 FQGNSA. The CDR3 has 14 amino acids. The ends lost 0 bases at V and 3 bases at J; junction bases unmatched: 2. The CDR3 here is CASSLATGSYEQYF. CDR3 in DNA: TGTGCCAGCAGCTTAGCGACAGGGAGCTACGAGCAGTACTTC. Combining the CDR3 with reference TRBV7-2 and TRBJ2-7 gives the whole variable domain GAGVSQSPSNKVTEKGKDVELRCDPISGHTALYWYRQSLGQGLEFLIYFQGNSAPDKSGLPSDRFSAERTGGSVSTLTIQRTQQEDSAVYLCASSLATGSYEQYFGPGTRLTVT.

In this sample, this clonotype turned up a few times. The chain links TRBV2 to TRBJ2-3, with 9 bases aligning to TRBD1. Trimming took 0 bases from V and 2 from J; bases not matched to a gene: 6. This CDR3 region has 17 residues. Looked up from germline, CDR1 is SNHLY and CDR2 is FYNNEI. CDR3 bases: TGTGCCAGCAGTGAAGCGGCCGGGACAGGGTACACAGATACGCAGTATTTT. It yields the protein CASSEAAGTGYTDTQYF. The full variable domain, completed using reference TRBV2 and TRBJ2-3, is EPEVTQTPSHQVTQMGQEVILRCVPISNHLYFYWYRQILGQKVEFLVSFYNNEISEKSEIFDDQFSVERPDGSNFTLKIRSTKLEDSAMYFCASSEAAGTGYTDTQYFGPGTRLTVL.

The chain employs TRBV12-3 or TRBV12-4 and TRBJ1-6, with D hard to call. The CDR3 totals 17 residues. Trimming took off 4 bases at V and 7 bases at J, with 20 bases between the two ends. CDR3 DNA: TGTGCCAGCAGTTCACCTGGTACCGGACCTACAAATTCACCCCTCCACTTT. Protein product: CASSSPGTGPTNSPLHF.

In its sample, this clonotype was seen many times. The chain employs TRBV11-1 and TRBJ2-5; D remains ambiguous. The CDR3 loop spans 15 amino acids. With 5 bases removed from V and 5 bases from J, the gap between germline ends came to 18 bases. The V gene's germline CDR1 is SGHAT and CDR2 FQDESV (reference sequence). The CDR3 sequence is CASSPTEDARETQYF. CDR3 sequence (DNA): TGTGCCAGCAGCCCGACGGAAGATGCGAGGGAGACCCAGTACTTC.

This clonotype was recorded many times. V usage is TRBV12-3 or TRBV12-4 and J usage is TRBJ2-1, with a tentative D call TRBD1 (5 bases). This CDR3 is built from 14 residues. Trimming took off 2 bases at V and 7 bases at J, with 12 bases between the two ends. CDR3 loop: CASSLRQGRNEQFF. DNA for the CDR3: TGTGCCAGCAGTTTACGGCAGGGCCGTAATGAGCAGTTCTTC.

A few counts support this clonotype. The V call is TRBV4-3, the J call TRBJ2-2; D not certain. The CDR3 length is 14 residues. Germline lookup yields CDR1 LGHNA and CDR2 YSLEER. Deletions cut 1 base from V and 6 bases from J, with 9 bases between. This CDR3 reads CASSQATKAGELFF. The DNA of the CDR3 is TGCGCCAGCAGCCAAGCTACTAAAGCCGGGGAGCTGTTTTTT.

The V call is TRBV20-1, the J call TRBJ1-6; a possible D gene is TRBD1 (5 bases). Germline loops: CDR1 DFQATT, CDR2 SNEGSKA (reference sequence). Trimming removed 6 bases from V and 6 bases from J, with 12 bases in between. The CDR3 loop spans 13 amino acids. CDR3 coding DNA: TGCAGTGCCTACAGGATACCTAATTCACCCCTCCACTTT. Its translation is CSAYRIPNSPLHF.

The chain employs TRBV24-1 and TRBJ2-4; 10 bases match TRBD2. The J call may be incorrect, as the DNA end agrees better with TRBJ2-1. Per germline, CDR1 KGHDR and CDR2 SFDVKD. The CDR3 loop spans 15 amino acids. The CDR3 DNA reads TGTGCCACCAGTGATGGAGCTAGCGGGAGCCACATTCAGTTCTTC. Protein sequence: CATSDGASGSHIQFF.

This clonotype occurred many times. The chain recombines TRBV7-2 with TRBJ2-5; 8 nucleotides match TRBD2. Germline CDR1 reads SGHTA; CDR2 reads FQGNSA. CDR3 length: 15 amino acids. With V trimmed by 5 bases and J by 2 bases, 7 bases remained unmatched. CDR3: CASSPTTSGQETQYF. As DNA, the CDR3 is TGTGCCAGCAGCCCGACAACTAGCGGACAAGAGACCCAGTACTTC.

There are many counts of this clonotype. The chain links TRBV7-2 to TRBJ1-3; possibly TRBD1 for D (5 bases). CDR3 length equals 12 residues. The ends were cut back, 5 bases at V and 5 bases at J, with 7 bases in the middle. Per the germline V gene, CDR1 is SGHTA and CDR2 is FQGNSA. CDR3 sequence reads: CASSPDRNTIYF. The CDR3 DNA reads TGTGCCAGCAGCCCGGACAGAAACACCATATATTTT.

This clonotype has more than one count but fewer than ten. The chain combines TRBV4-2 with TRBJ2-3; D is perhaps TRBD2 (5 bases). V lost 0 bases, J lost 5 bases, and 12 bases lay in between. The CDR3 sequence is 15 residues long. Germline V gene lookup returns CDR1 LGHNA and CDR2 YNFKEQ. This chain's CDR3 is CASSQDLAAGDTQYF. In nucleotides, the CDR3 is TGTGCCAGCAGCCAAGATCTAGCCGCCGGAGATACGCAGTATTTT.

This sequence joins TRBV6-2 or TRBV6-3 and TRBJ2-2; 7 positions agree with TRBD1. CDR3 length equals 17 residues. V gave up 2 bases and J gave up 2 bases; unmatched junction bases: 8. Germline V gene sequence: CDR1 MNHEY, CDR2 SVGEGT. CDR3 bases: TGTGCCAGCAGTTACGCTCCGGGACAGCTAAACACCGGGGAGCTGTTTTTT. Encoded protein: CASSYAPGQLNTGELFF.

A remark on this clonotype: The junction differs from germline at one of its ends, possibly a read error. The rearrangement uses TRBV20-1 and TRBJ1-4; D remains unclear. Germline V gene sequence: CDR1 DFQATT, CDR2 SNEGSKA (reference sequence). The CDR3 runs to 16 residues. CDR3 nucleotide sequence: TGCTGTGCTAGAGATGAATGGGAAGGGCTGCCTGAAAAACTGTTTTTT. The encoded protein is CCARDEWEGLPEKLFF.

This rearrangement joins TRBV28 to TRBJ2-7; a possible D gene is TRBD1 (5 bases). Trimming left V 5 bases short and J 0 bases short, with 14 bases between. Germline lookup yields CDR1 MDHEN and CDR2 SYDVKM. The CDR3 is made up of 15 amino acids. CDR3 nucleotides: TGTGCCAGCAGTACCAAGGGGTTAAGCTCCTACGAGCAGTACTTC. It is translated as CASSTKGLSSYEQYF. Filled out from reference TRBV28 and TRBJ2-7, the complete variable domain reads DVKVTQSSRYLVKRTGEKVFLECVQDMDHENMFWYRQDPGLGLRLIYFSYDVKMKEKGDIPEGYSVSREKKERFSLILESASTNQTSMYLCASSTKGLSSYEQYFGPGTRLTVT.

This clonotype was seen more than once but under ten times. This chain uses TRBV20-1 with TRBJ2-7; D is unresolved. CDR1 DFQATT and CDR2 SNEGSKA come from the germline V gene (reference sequence). Deletions cut 3 bases from V and 1 base from J, with 13 bases between. This CDR3 spans 14 amino acids. The CDR3 nucleotides are TGCAGTGCTAGTCCTTTCGTCTTGTCCTACGAGCAGTACTTC. As protein: CSASPFVLSYEQYF.

This clonotype was seen a few times. The J gene is TRBJ2-3, the V gene TRBV9, with 10 bases identical to TRBD1. CDR3 length: 15 amino acids. The germline gives CDR1 SGDLS, CDR2 YYNGEE. V gave up 5 bases and J gave up 4 bases; unmatched junction bases: 7. The CDR3 protein is CASSSGTGVSDTQYF. In DNA form, the CDR3 reads TGTGCCAGCAGTTCCGGGACAGGGGTCTCAGATACGCAGTATTTT.

In its sample, this clonotype was seen many times. V usage is TRBV5-1 and J usage is TRBJ2-7; D unresolved. Germline V gene lookup returns CDR1 SGHRS and CDR2 YFSETQ. V lost 4 bases, J lost 3 bases, and 14 bases lay in between. The CDR3 sequence is 14 residues long. CDR3 DNA: TGCGCCAGCAGCCAAGGGCCCACCGGCTACGAGCAGTACTTC. Its protein is CASSQGPTGYEQYF. The full variable domain, its missing parts supplied by reference TRBV5-1 and TRBJ2-7, is KAGVTQTPRYLIKTRGQQVTLSCSPISGHRSVSWYQQTPGQGLQFLFEYFSETQRNKGNFPGRFSGRQFSNSRSEMNVSTLELGDSALYLCASSQGPTGYEQYFGPGTRLTVT.

The chain uses TRBV15 and TRBJ2-7, with unresolved D. The germline gives CDR1 LNHNV, CDR2 YYDKDF (reference sequence). Trimming left V 0 bases short and J 2 bases short, with 5 bases between. The CDR3 covers 13 residues. CDR3 sequence (DNA): TGTGCCACCAGCAGAGATCTAGCCTACGAGCAGTACTTC. Translating gives CATSRDLAYEQYF.

The chain carries TRBV4-1 and TRBJ1-6; possibly TRBD1 for D (6 bases). The germline V gene has CDR1 MGHRA and CDR2 YSYEKL. CDR3 length equals 15 residues. The V gene lost 3 bases and the J gene lost 4 bases, with 10 bases spanning the gap. As DNA, the CDR3 is TGCGCCAGCAGCCAGGGGACATTTTATAATTCACCCCTCCACTTT. Translated, it gives CASSQGTFYNSPLHF.

This clonotype was detected many times. This chain joins TRBV5-1 and TRBJ1-1, with no clear D. Germline loops: CDR1 SGHRS, CDR2 YFSETQ. The V end lost 1 base, the J end lost 4 bases, and 20 bases lay between the germline ends. This CDR3 has 17 amino acids. The CDR3 reads CASSLSLRSARPTEAFF. The CDR3, as DNA: TGCGCCAGCAGCTTGAGTCTTCGGTCTGCGCGGCCCACTGAAGCTTTCTTT.

The chain combines TRBV5-1 with TRBJ2-1; D gene ambiguous. This CDR3 has 16 residues. V lost 0 bases and J lost 0, with 10 bases in between. Germline CDR1 is SGHRS and CDR2 is YFSETQ. The CDR3 coding sequence is TGCGCCAGCAGCTTGGCGGCAGCTAGCTCCTACAATGAGCAGTTCTTC. It specifies CASSLAAASSYNEQFF. Full variable domain (outside the CDR3, taken from reference TRBV5-1 and TRBJ2-1): KAGVTQTPRYLIKTRGQQVTLSCSPISGHRSVSWYQQTPGQGLQFLFEYFSETQRNKGNFPGRFSGRQFSNSRSEMNVSTLELGDSALYLCASSLAAASSYNEQFFGPGTRLTVL.

The chain is built from TRBV7-8 and TRBJ2-7; the D gene is possibly TRBD2 (6 bases). From germline, CDR1 is SGHVS and CDR2 FQNEAQ. With 5 bases removed from V and 7 bases from J, the gap between germline ends came to 12 bases. This CDR3 region has 12 residues. The DNA of the CDR3 is TGTGCCAGCAGCACAGCCGCGGGGGAGCAGTACTTC. Amino acid sequence: CASSTAAGEQYF. The full variable domain, rest sourced from reference TRBV7-8 and TRBJ2-7, is GAGVSQSPRYKVAKRGQDVALRCDPISGHVSLFWYQQALGQGPEFLTYFQNEAQLDKSGLPSDRFFAERPEGSVSTLKIQRTQQEDSAVYLCASSTAAGEQYFGPGTRLTVT.

This clonotype occurred many times. J is TRBJ2-3 and V is TRBV5-5, with 8 bases matching TRBD1. The CDR3 extends over 15 amino acids. V was clipped by 0 bases and J by 6 bases; unmatched bases: 6. CDR1 and CDR2 (germline): SGHKS, YYEKEE (reference sequence). CDR3 in DNA: TGTGCCAGCAGCTTGGATCTCAGGGGGCGGGATACGCAGTATTTT. Its translation is CASSLDLRGRDTQYF. The whole variable domain, filled in from reference TRBV5-5 and TRBJ2-3, reads DAGVTQSPTHLIKTRGQQVTLRCSPISGHKSVSWYQQVLGQGPQFIFQYYEKEERGRGNFPDRFSARQFPNYSSELNVNALLLGDSALYLCASSLDLRGRDTQYFGPGTRLTVL.

This clonotype was observed a handful of times. The chain employs TRBV2 and TRBJ2-7, with a possible D match to TRBD2 (5 bases). The CDR3 spans 15 residues. The germline gives CDR1 SNHLY, CDR2 FYNNEI. With 3 bases removed from V and 5 bases from J, the gap between germline ends came to 17 bases. In nucleotides, the CDR3 is TGTGCCAGCAGTGACTTCGGACTCCGGGCCGACGAGCAGTACTTC. This gives the protein CASSDFGLRADEQYF.

This chain uses TRBV27 with TRBJ2-3; TRBD2 might be the D (7 bases). From germline, CDR1 is MNHEY and CDR2 SMNVEV (reference sequence). Trimming removed 4 bases at V and 3 bases at J, with 11 bases between. This CDR3 spans 14 amino acids. The CDR3 is CASSWRGPTDTQYF. In DNA, the CDR3 is TGTGCCAGCAGTTGGCGGGGGCCGACAGATACGCAGTATTTT.